The rows below give T cell receptor beta chains drawn from one sample of a study of blood T cell repertoires in COVID-19. Sequencing was performed with immunoSEQ multiplex PCR; in TCRdb, only in-frame clones are kept and a portion is missing. The sample gives under 200,000 clones, about 80% of which show up once; roughly 10% is in the top ten. The sequenced material came from peripheral blood. These receptors all come from a man aged 65 to 85 with active or convalescent COVID-19. CDR3s include the opening cysteine and the closing phenylalanine or tryptophan. A D gene is named only where the DNA matches it firmly. Not every row has a clone size; where given, it reads once, few, many or a size class.

CASSTTGTANYGYTF,TGTGCCAGCAGCACAACCGGGACAGCAAACTATGGCTACACCTTC,-,15,TRBD1,TRBJ1-2,TRBV5-6
CASNIEQGTEQFF,TGTGCCAGCAATATCGAACAGGGGACTGAGCAGTTCTTC,-,13,TRBD1,TRBJ2-1,TRBV6-5
CASSTHEGANTGELFF,TGTGCCAGCAGCACCCATGAGGGGGCGAACACCGGGGAGCTGTTTTTT,-,16,-,TRBJ2-2,TRBV7-3
CASSPQGVSYNEQFF,TGTGCCAGCAGCCCACAGGGGGTCTCCTACAATGAGCAGTTCTTC,once,15,TRBD1,TRBJ2-1,TRBV6-4
CASTNQGASNYGYTF,TGTGCCAGCACTAACCAGGGGGCCTCTAACTATGGCTACACCTTC,-,15,TRBD1,TRBJ1-2,TRBV6-5
CASSYSAVLMKLNTEAFF,TGTGCCAGCAGTTACTCAGCGGTACTGATGAAACTAAACACTGAAGCTTTCTTT,many,18,-,TRBJ1-1,TRBV6-2/TRBV6-3
CASSLRQGRGDGYTF,TGTGCCAGCAGCCTTCGACAGGGGCGTGGGGATGGCTACACCTTC,few,15,TRBD1,TRBJ1-2,TRBV7-3
CASSADRGRDIGELFF,TGCGCCAGCAGCGCCGACAGGGGCCGGGACATCGGGGAGCTGTTTTTT,-,16,TRBD1,TRBJ2-2,TRBV5-1
CASSLRGARNQPQHF,TGTGCCAGCAGTTTAAGGGGTGCTCGCAATCAGCCCCAGCATTTT,-,15,-,TRBJ1-5,TRBV27
CASSPHRASRNQPQHF,TGTGCCAGCAGTCCCCACAGAGCCTCCCGCAATCAGCCCCAGCATTTT,once,16,-,TRBJ1-5,TRBV27
CASSPPDRRGRTNEKLFF,TGTGCCAGCTCACCACCGGATCGCAGGGGTCGAACTAATGAAAAACTGTTTTTT,-,18,-,TRBJ1-4,TRBV18
CASSVPQNEQFF,TGTGCCAGTAGTGTTCCCCAAAATGAGCAGTTCTTC,-,12,-,TRBJ2-1,TRBV19
CASSARVTGAGANVLTF,TGTGCCAGCAGCGCCCGGGTAACGGGAGCTGGGGCCAACGTCCTGACTTTC,-,17,-,TRBJ2-6,TRBV5-5
CASRGLFSGNTIYF,TGTGCCAGCCGGGGTCTGTTCTCTGGAAACACCATATATTTT,-,14,-,TRBJ1-3,TRBV11-2
CASSPTPDRASNEQFF,TGTGCCAGCTCTCCCACTCCCGACAGGGCTAGCAATGAGCAGTTCTTC,-,16,TRBD1,TRBJ2-1,TRBV18
CASSSQGGPDQPQHF,TGTGCCAGCAGCTCCCAAGGGGGCCCTGATCAGCCCCAGCATTTT,once,15,TRBD1,TRBJ1-5,TRBV7-2
CASSISSTSLYNEQFF,TGTGCCAGTAGTATCTCTAGCACCTCTTTGTACAATGAGCAGTTCTTC,once,16,-,TRBJ2-1,TRBV19
CASSPGVNEKLFF,TGTGCCAGCAGTCCAGGGGTTAATGAAAAACTGTTTTTT,-,13,-,TRBJ1-4,TRBV9
CASSLLPGTGGTYEQYF,TGTGCCAGCAGTTTACTTCCTGGGACAGGGGGAACCTACGAGCAGTACTTC,-,17,TRBD1,TRBJ2-7,TRBV27
CSALWAGDGELFF,TGCAGCGCTCTTTGGGCAGGCGACGGGGAGCTGTTTTTT,-,13,-,TRBJ2-2,TRBV29-1
CASSPLGTGEVWETQYF,TGTGCCAGCAGTCCTCTTGGGACAGGGGAGGTTTGGGAGACCCAGTACTTC,-,17,TRBD1,TRBJ2-5,TRBV28
CASSMTANSNQPQHF,TGTGCCAGCAGCATGACAGCTAATAGCAATCAGCCCCAGCATTTT,-,15,-,TRBJ1-5,TRBV7-2
CASSRTHPNQPQHF,TGTGCCAGTAGTCGGACACACCCTAATCAGCCCCAGCATTTT,-,14,-,TRBJ1-5,TRBV19
CASSAGLAGAYEQYF,TGTGCCAGCAGTGCCGGACTAGCGGGAGCCTACGAGCAGTACTTC,-,15,TRBD2,TRBJ2-7,TRBV28
CASSLQTGTYGYTF,TGTGCCAGCAGCCTTCAGACAGGGACCTATGGCTACACCTTC,-,14,TRBD1,TRBJ1-2,TRBV2
CASSQVDGTGTYEQYF,TGCGCCAGCAGCCAAGTCGATGGGACAGGGACCTACGAGCAGTACTTC,-,16,TRBD1,TRBJ2-7,TRBV4-3
CASSSRGRNYGYTF,TGTGCCAGCAGTTCAAGGGGTCGGAACTATGGCTACACCTTC,-,14,-,TRBJ1-2,TRBV6-5
CASSYRTSGSSYNEQFF,TGTGCCAGCAGTTACCGGACTAGCGGGAGCTCCTACAATGAGCAGTTCTTC,-,17,TRBD2,TRBJ2-1,TRBV27
CASSFSDRAYNSPLHF,TGTGCCAGCAGCTTCTCGGACAGGGCGTATAATTCACCCCTCCACTTT,few,16,TRBD1,TRBJ1-6,TRBV9
CASGGQYQETQYF,TGCGCCAGCGGCGGACAGTACCAAGAGACCCAGTACTTC,-,13,-,TRBJ2-5,TRBV5-1